This TCR beta chain comes out of a study of blood T cell repertoires in COVID-19. Study-level information: PBMCs, B-cell-depleted T cells, or T cells provided the cDNA or gDNA that made up the material.

Per the original data handling: Amplifying reference gene primers gave estimates of nucleated cell counts. Sequencing used immunoSEQ multiplex PCR; TCRdb keeps in-frame clones, though not all of them. The V and J calls and clone size come from that table; D and trimming were worked out from the DNA. The table records approximately 100,000 clones, approximately 81% of them present only once. V gave up 5 bases and J gave up 0 bases, with 8 bases separating them. Germline CDR1 and CDR2: MNHEY and SMNVEV (reference sequence). This CDR3 has 14 residues. The material sequenced was peripheral blood. This TCR came from a woman aged 65 to 85 with active or convalescent COVID-19. The chain has TRBV27 and TRBJ2-1; TRBD2 is a possible D gene (5 bases). CDR3 loop: CASSVRDSYNEQFF. CDR3 in DNA: TGTGCCAGCAGTGTCCGGGACTCCTACAATGAGCAGTTCTTC.